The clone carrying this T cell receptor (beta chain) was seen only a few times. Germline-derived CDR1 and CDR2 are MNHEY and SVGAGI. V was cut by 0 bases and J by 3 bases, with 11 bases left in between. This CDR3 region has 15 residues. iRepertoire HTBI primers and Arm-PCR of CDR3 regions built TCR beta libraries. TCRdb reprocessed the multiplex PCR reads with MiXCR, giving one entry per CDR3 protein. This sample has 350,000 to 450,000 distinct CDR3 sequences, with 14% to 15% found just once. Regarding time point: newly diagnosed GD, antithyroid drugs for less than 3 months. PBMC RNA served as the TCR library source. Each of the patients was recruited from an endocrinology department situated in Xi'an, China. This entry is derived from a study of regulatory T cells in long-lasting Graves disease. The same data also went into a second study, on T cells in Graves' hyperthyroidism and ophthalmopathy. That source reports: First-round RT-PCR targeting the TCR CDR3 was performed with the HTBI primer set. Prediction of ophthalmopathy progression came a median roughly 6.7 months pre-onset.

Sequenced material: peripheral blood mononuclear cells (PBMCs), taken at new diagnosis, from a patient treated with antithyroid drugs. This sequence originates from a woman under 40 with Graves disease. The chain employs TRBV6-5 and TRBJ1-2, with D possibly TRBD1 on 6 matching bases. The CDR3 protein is CASSYSARGYYGYTF. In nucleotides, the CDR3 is TGTGCCAGCAGTTACTCGGCCAGGGGTTACTATGGCTACACCTTC.